Presented here are 2 T cell receptor beta chains from one specimen sequenced in a study of T cells after yellow fever vaccination (dated by TCRdb to about 2019). What the treatment or condition label conveys for this sample: live attenuated yellow fever vaccine strain. Library construction relied on 5' RACE. TCRdb names Illumina NovaSeq 6000 as the instrument used. In TCRdb, the public reads were trimmed at Q25 with fastp and aligned with MiXCR, with productive beta chains retained. Each entry is one CDR3 protein sequence, shown with its most common DNA and genes. Recorded for this sample are about 300,000 distinct CDR3 sequences; 8.7% of them occurred a single time. Approximately 3.5% of the sample is held by the ten biggest clonotypes. Sequenced material: CD4+ T cells sorted from PBMCs, taken 5 days after the yellow fever booster vaccination. Every receptor here comes from a young man who received the YFV17D yellow fever vaccine.

The table lists this clonotype with a few counts. This sequence joins TRBV6-2 or TRBV6-3 and TRBJ2-6, with 7 positions matching TRBD2. This CDR3 region has 15 residues. Germline CDR1 and CDR2: MNHEY and SVGEGT. V trimming: 7 bases; J trimming: 4 bases; junction bases outside the gene matches: 7. CDR3 sequence (DNA): TGTGCCAGCACTCACGGGGGGTACGGGGCCAACGTCCTGACTTTC. Translating gives CASTHGGYGANVLTF.

This clonotype was detected a few times. The chain couples TRBV20-1 to TRBJ1-5, with D possibly being TRBD1 (6 bases). The CDR3 extends over 13 amino acids. Germline values: CDR1 DFQATT, CDR2 SNEGSKA (reference sequence). V lost 6 bases, J lost 3 bases, and 12 bases lay in between. This CDR3 reads CSAMDSYNQPQHF. The CDR3 DNA is TGCAGTGCCATGGACAGCTACAATCAGCCCCAGCATTTT.